Listed below are T cell receptor beta chains from one sample, sequenced in a study of T cell repertoires in cytomegalovirus infection. MiXCR was run by TCRdb on the reads, yielding one entry per CDR3 protein. The sample lists more than 650,000 distinct CDR3 sequences, approximately 34% occurring once. Sequencing used PBMCs. The receptors were gathered from a human donor in good health (CMV status not recorded). Some clones in this sample may be carry-over from other donors' samples. CDR3s include the opening cysteine and the closing phenylalanine or tryptophan. Each record gives: V gene, J gene, clone size, D gene, CDR3 protein, CDR3 DNA. The D gene is left open where the match is weak. Clone size, where shown, is once, few, many, or a class for clones that have expanded.

v_gene: TRBV11-2; j_gene: TRBJ2-4; abundance: .; d_gene: .; CDR3aa: CASSVLRTDKRNIQYF; CDR3nt: TGTGCCAGCAGCGTATTACGAACAGATAAGCGAAACATTCAGTACTTC
v_gene: TRBV20-1; j_gene: TRBJ1-4; abundance: .; d_gene: .; CDR3aa: CSATRGGDEKLFF; CDR3nt: TGCAGTGCGACTAGAGGGGGAGATGAAAAACTGTTTTTT
v_gene: TRBV6-8; j_gene: TRBJ2-2; abundance: .; d_gene: TRBD1; CDR3aa: CASSYDQGAGGELFF; CDR3nt: TGTGCCAGCAGTTACGATCAGGGGGCCGGCGGGGAGCTGTTTTTT
v_gene: TRBV20-1; j_gene: TRBJ1-6; abundance: many; d_gene: TRBD1; CDR3aa: CSAGTGGPNSPLHF; CDR3nt: TGCAGTGCGGGGACAGGTGGACCAAATTCACCCCTCCACTTT
v_gene: TRBV28; j_gene: TRBJ1-4; abundance: .; d_gene: TRBD1; CDR3aa: CASSEPGQGTFNEKLFF; CDR3nt: TGTGCCAGCAGTGAGCCGGGACAGGGTACTTTTAATGAAAAACTGTTTTTT
v_gene: TRBV28; j_gene: TRBJ2-7; abundance: .; d_gene: .; CDR3aa: CASSSGIIPEQYF; CDR3nt: TGTGCCAGCAGCTCCGGGATAATACCCGAGCAGTACTTC
v_gene: TRBV7-9; j_gene: TRBJ2-2; abundance: few; d_gene: TRBD1; CDR3aa: CASSPIRDRGSYGELFF; CDR3nt: TGTGCCAGCAGCCCAATCCGGGACAGGGGAAGTTACGGGGAGCTGTTTTTT
v_gene: TRBV5-1; j_gene: TRBJ2-7; abundance: .; d_gene: TRBD2; CDR3aa: CASSLSVGGSSYEQYF; CDR3nt: TGCGCCAGCAGCTTGTCGGTGGGAGGGAGCTCCTACGAGCAGTACTTC
v_gene: TRBV7-8; j_gene: TRBJ1-4; abundance: few; d_gene: .; CDR3aa: CASSLVGQPNEKLFF; CDR3nt: TGTGCCAGCAGCTTAGTAGGACAGCCAAATGAAAAACTGTTTTTT
v_gene: TRBV28; j_gene: TRBJ2-7; abundance: many; d_gene: TRBD2; CDR3aa: CASTRAAGRNLYEQYF; CDR3nt: TGTGCCAGCACAAGGGCAGCGGGACGAAACCTCTACGAGCAGTACTTC
v_gene: TRBV7-2; j_gene: TRBJ2-5; abundance: many; d_gene: TRBD2; CDR3aa: CASSYRLAGQETQYF; CDR3nt: TGTGCCAGCAGCTACCGACTAGCGGGACAAGAGACCCAGTACTTC
v_gene: TRBV7-2; j_gene: TRBJ1-5; abundance: many; d_gene: TRBD1; CDR3aa: CASSSGDSHNQPQHF; CDR3nt: TGTGCCAGCAGCTCCGGGGACAGCCATAATCAGCCCCAGCATTTT
v_gene: TRBV12-3/TRBV12-4; j_gene: TRBJ1-2; abundance: .; d_gene: .; CDR3aa: CASSLHSTRNTNYGYTF; CDR3nt: TGTGCCAGCAGTTTACATTCGACTCGGAACACTAACTATGGCTACACCTTC
v_gene: TRBV15; j_gene: TRBJ1-2; abundance: few; d_gene: TRBD1; CDR3aa: CATSRGPPGQGAAGGYTF; CDR3nt: TGTGCCACCAGCAGAGGCCCCCCCGGACAGGGGGCTGCGGGAGGCTACACCTTC
v_gene: TRBV12-3/TRBV12-4; j_gene: TRBJ2-5; abundance: few; d_gene: TRBD2; CDR3aa: CASSPLAGAQETQYF; CDR3nt: TGTGCCAGCAGTCCCTTAGCGGGAGCGCAGGAGACCCAGTACTTC
v_gene: TRBV20-1; j_gene: TRBJ2-1; abundance: .; d_gene: TRBD2; CDR3aa: CSARGLRERLNSYNEQFF; CDR3nt: TGCAGTGCTAGAGGCCTGCGGGAGAGGTTAAACTCCTACAATGAGCAGTTCTTC
v_gene: TRBV12-5; j_gene: TRBJ2-1; abundance: few; d_gene: .; CDR3aa: CASGPTSNEQFF; CDR3nt: TGTGCTAGTGGTCCTACTAGTAATGAGCAGTTCTTC
v_gene: TRBV28; j_gene: TRBJ2-7; abundance: .; d_gene: .; CDR3aa: CASSPPGTSPEQYF; CDR3nt: TGTGCCAGCAGTCCGCCCGGGACCTCGCCCGAGCAGTACTTC
v_gene: TRBV27; j_gene: TRBJ1-2; abundance: few; d_gene: .; CDR3aa: CASTRREGNYGYTF; CDR3nt: TGTGCCAGCACCCGACGGGAGGGAAACTATGGCTACACCTTC
v_gene: TRBV28; j_gene: TRBJ2-5; abundance: few; d_gene: TRBD2; CDR3aa: CASWTKIKREGRETQYF; CDR3nt: TGTGCCAGCTGGACCAAAATTAAGCGGGAAGGTCGGGAGACCCAGTACTTC
v_gene: TRBV28; j_gene: TRBJ2-1; abundance: few; d_gene: TRBD2; CDR3aa: CASSSTSGSSPYSYNEQFF; CDR3nt: TGTGCCAGCAGTAGCACTAGCGGGAGTTCCCCTTACTCCTACAATGAGCAGTTCTTC
v_gene: TRBV4-1; j_gene: TRBJ2-2; abundance: .; d_gene: TRBD2; CDR3aa: CASSQVGGASNTGELFF; CDR3nt: TGCGCCAGCAGCCAAGTGGGAGGGGCCTCGAACACCGGGGAGCTGTTTTTT
v_gene: TRBV7-2; j_gene: TRBJ2-2; abundance: many; d_gene: .; CDR3aa: CASSLKPGVGELFF; CDR3nt: TGTGCCAGCAGCTTAAAACCAGGGGTCGGGGAGCTGTTTTTT
v_gene: TRBV28; j_gene: TRBJ2-5; abundance: .; d_gene: TRBD2; CDR3aa: CASSLTSVEAETQYF; CDR3nt: TGTGCCAGCAGTCTGACTAGCGTTGAAGCGGAGACCCAGTACTTC
v_gene: TRBV20-1; j_gene: TRBJ2-5; abundance: .; d_gene: TRBD1; CDR3aa: CSAWDSPWETQYF; CDR3nt: TGCAGTGCTTGGGACAGCCCTTGGGAGACCCAGTACTTC
v_gene: TRBV6-1; j_gene: TRBJ1-1; abundance: few; d_gene: .; CDR3aa: CASKTWDGGNTEAFF; CDR3nt: TGTGCCAGCAAAACCTGGGATGGGGGGAACACTGAAGCTTTCTTT
v_gene: TRBV6-6; j_gene: TRBJ1-2; abundance: many; d_gene: .; CDR3aa: CASSYQGNYGYTF; CDR3nt: TGTGCCAGCAGTTACCAGGGGAACTATGGCTACACCTTC
v_gene: TRBV12-3/TRBV12-4; j_gene: TRBJ2-7; abundance: few; d_gene: .; CDR3aa: CASGFLSEQYF; CDR3nt: TGTGCCAGCGGGTTCCTGTCCGAGCAGTACTTC
v_gene: TRBV7-9; j_gene: TRBJ2-1; abundance: .; d_gene: TRBD2; CDR3aa: CASSLAAGTSGRWSEQFF; CDR3nt: TGTGCCAGCAGCTTAGCTGCCGGGACTAGCGGGAGGTGGAGTGAGCAGTTCTTC
v_gene: TRBV6-6; j_gene: TRBJ2-7; abundance: .; d_gene: .; CDR3aa: CASRARITYEQYF; CDR3nt: TGTGCCAGCCGGGCCCGAATTACCTACGAGCAGTACTTC
v_gene: TRBV10-3; j_gene: TRBJ1-3; abundance: .; d_gene: TRBD1; CDR3aa: CAISGTGLSGNTIYF; CDR3nt: TGTGCCATCAGTGGGACAGGCCTCTCTGGAAACACCATATATTTT
v_gene: TRBV27; j_gene: TRBJ2-1; abundance: few; d_gene: .; CDR3aa: CASSYLGEYNEQFF; CDR3nt: TGTGCCAGCAGTTATTTGGGAGAGTACAATGAGCAGTTCTTC
v_gene: TRBV7-9; j_gene: TRBJ2-7; abundance: .; d_gene: TRBD2; CDR3aa: CASSLAPGLAGGPLLEQYF; CDR3nt: TGTGCCAGCAGCTTAGCGCCGGGACTAGCGGGAGGGCCACTACTCGAGCAGTACTTC
v_gene: TRBV28; j_gene: TRBJ1-3; abundance: .; d_gene: .; CDR3aa: CASSLTSFPETTIYF; CDR3nt: TGTGCCAGCAGTTTAACGTCCTTCCCCGAGACCACCATATATTTT
v_gene: TRBV6-2/TRBV6-3; j_gene: TRBJ1-1; abundance: few; d_gene: TRBD1; CDR3aa: CASRNRPRQGMNTEAFF; CDR3nt: TGTGCCAGCAGGAACCGGCCGCGACAGGGTATGAACACTGAAGCTTTCTTT
v_gene: TRBV4-1; j_gene: TRBJ2-1; abundance: .; d_gene: TRBD2; CDR3aa: CASSQVGLAGYNEQFF; CDR3nt: TGCGCCAGCAGCCAAGTCGGACTAGCGGGGTACAATGAGCAGTTCTTC
v_gene: TRBV2; j_gene: TRBJ2-2; abundance: .; d_gene: TRBD2; CDR3aa: CASTASGRIMELFF; CDR3nt: TGTGCCAGCACGGCTAGCGGGAGGATCATGGAGCTGTTTTTT
v_gene: TRBV24-1; j_gene: TRBJ2-5; abundance: .; d_gene: TRBD1; CDR3aa: CATSARQGWETQYF; CDR3nt: TGTGCCACCAGTGCCCGACAGGGTTGGGAGACCCAGTACTTC
v_gene: TRBV5-4; j_gene: TRBJ2-7; abundance: many; d_gene: .; CDR3aa: CASSLDGGSYEQYF; CDR3nt: TGTGCCAGCAGCTTGGATGGAGGGAGCTACGAGCAGTACTTC
v_gene: TRBV24-1; j_gene: TRBJ2-5; abundance: once; d_gene: .; CDR3aa: CATSVGPAETQYF; CDR3nt: TGTGCCACCAGTGTGGGGCCAGCGGAGACCCAGTACTTC
v_gene: TRBV7-2; j_gene: TRBJ2-1; abundance: few; d_gene: .; CDR3aa: CASSLNQGLNEQFF; CDR3nt: TGTGCCAGCAGCTTAAACCAGGGCCTCAATGAGCAGTTCTTC
v_gene: TRBV6-5; j_gene: TRBJ1-1; abundance: few; d_gene: .; CDR3aa: CATQHSYSNTEAFF; CDR3nt: TGTGCCACCCAACACTCCTACAGCAACACTGAAGCTTTCTTT
v_gene: TRBV28; j_gene: TRBJ2-5; abundance: few; d_gene: .; CDR3aa: CASSTLGREKTQYF; CDR3nt: TGTGCCAGCAGCACATTGGGCAGGGAGAAGACCCAGTACTTC
v_gene: TRBV7-2; j_gene: TRBJ1-4; abundance: .; d_gene: .; CDR3aa: CASSPGQLTNEKLFF; CDR3nt: TGTGCCAGCAGCCCCGGACAGTTAACTAATGAAAAACTGTTTTTT
v_gene: TRBV4-1; j_gene: TRBJ1-4; abundance: .; d_gene: .; CDR3aa: CASSQDMTPTNEKLFF; CDR3nt: TGCGCCAGCAGCCAAGATATGACGCCAACTAATGAAAAACTGTTTTTT
v_gene: TRBV7-2; j_gene: TRBJ1-2; abundance: many; d_gene: .; CDR3aa: CASSLASRGNYGYTF; CDR3nt: TGTGCCAGCAGCTTAGCGTCAAGGGGGAACTATGGCTACACCTTC
v_gene: TRBV7-8; j_gene: TRBJ2-5; abundance: .; d_gene: .; CDR3aa: CASSPTGALLETQYF; CDR3nt: TGTGCCAGCAGCCCGACCGGGGCCCTTCTTGAGACCCAGTACTTC
v_gene: TRBV28; j_gene: TRBJ1-2; abundance: few; d_gene: .; CDR3aa: CASSLGGWLGYTF; CDR3nt: TGTGCCAGCAGTTTAGGGGGGTGGCTTGGCTACACCTTC
v_gene: TRBV5-1; j_gene: TRBJ1-1; abundance: .; d_gene: TRBD1; CDR3aa: CASSGPRTGGKEAFF; CDR3nt: TGCGCCAGCAGCGGACCCCGGACAGGGGGAAAAGAGGCTTTCTTT
v_gene: TRBV28; j_gene: TRBJ1-2; abundance: few; d_gene: .; CDR3aa: CASSLAPYRGYGYTF; CDR3nt: TGTGCCAGCAGTTTAGCACCCTATCGAGGCTATGGCTACACCTTC
v_gene: TRBV28; j_gene: TRBJ2-4; abundance: many; d_gene: .; CDR3aa: CASSFGGPGKNIQYF; CDR3nt: TGTGCCAGCAGTTTTGGGGGGCCGGGCAAAAACATTCAGTACTTC
v_gene: TRBV5-4; j_gene: TRBJ1-5; abundance: .; d_gene: .; CDR3aa: CASSSDPGSNQPQHF; CDR3nt: TGTGCCAGCAGTTCCGATCCGGGGAGCAATCAGCCCCAGCATTTT
v_gene: TRBV5-1; j_gene: TRBJ1-6; abundance: .; d_gene: TRBD1; CDR3aa: CATRTGENSPLHF; CDR3nt: TGCGCCACCCGGACAGGGGAAAATTCACCCCTCCACTTT
v_gene: TRBV6-2/TRBV6-3; j_gene: TRBJ2-1; abundance: .; d_gene: TRBD2; CDR3aa: CASRRYLAGGGNNEQFF; CDR3nt: TGTGCCAGCAGAAGATATTTAGCGGGAGGTGGTAACAATGAGCAGTTCTTC
v_gene: TRBV11-2; j_gene: TRBJ2-5; abundance: .; d_gene: TRBD2; CDR3aa: CASSVGLAGETQYF; CDR3nt: TGTGCCAGCAGCGTGGGACTAGCAGGCGAGACCCAGTACTTC
v_gene: TRBV3-1; j_gene: TRBJ1-6; abundance: few; d_gene: .; CDR3aa: CASSPGFADSPLHF; CDR3nt: TGTGCCAGCAGCCCGGGTTTCGCGGATTCACCCCTCCACTTT
v_gene: TRBV4-1; j_gene: TRBJ2-6; abundance: few; d_gene: TRBD1; CDR3aa: CASSQDRGQGDSGANVLTF; CDR3nt: TGCGCCAGCAGCCAAGACCGTGGACAGGGGGACTCTGGGGCCAACGTCCTGACTTTC